This T cell receptor beta chain is from a study of CD8 T cells in ankylosing spondylitis. Findings and limits, study-wide: Matched ankylosing spondylitis synovial fluid reportedly contained a significantly enriched population of disease-linked clones. Seemingly characteristic of ankylosing spondylitis blood was a TCR beta motif consisting of several highly homologous variants. There were earlier reports of some motif variants in reactive arthritis synovial fluid and blood.

The sample holds a few counts of this clonotype. Its target is not known. Germline values: CDR1 SGHAT, CDR2 FQNNGV. With 6 bases removed from V and 0 bases from J, the gap between germline ends came to 3 bases. The CDR3 covers 12 residues. Each CDR3 protein is one row after TCRdb ran MiXCR on the 5' RACE reads. Of around 100,000 distinct CDR3 sequences listed, less than 25% were seen once; the top ten hold 10% to 15%. V gene TRBV11-2 combines with J gene TRBJ2-1; D not resolved. The sample taken for sequencing was synovial fluid, either unsorted or a sorted T cell fraction (not recorded which). The sequence was collected from a male donor with ankylosing spondylitis. CDR3 sequence: CASRSSYNEQFF. The CDR3 coding sequence is TGTGCCAGCAGGTCCTCCTACAATGAGCAGTTCTTC.